These 21 T cell receptor beta chains share one sample of origin, sequenced in a study of T-cell memory formation after mild COVID-19. TCRdb analysed the 5' RACE reads with MiXCR anew, one entry per CDR3 protein. This sample has 100,000 to 130,000 distinct CDR3 sequences, with roughly a sixth found just once. Specimen: PBMCs or a T cell subset sorted from them (not recorded which). All receptors come from a man younger than 35 who had mild COVID-19 (a few samples of this study predate the infection). Cell type and time point are not known.

This clonotype was recorded many times. The chain has TRBV10-2 and TRBJ2-3, with D unresolved. V was trimmed by 8 bases and J by 3 bases, leaving 15 bases between them. CDR1 WSHSY and CDR2 SAAADI come from the germline V gene. This CDR3 is 14 amino acids long. Here the CDR3 DNA reads TGCGCCAGCGGCTCCTCCTATAGAACAGATACGCAGTATTTT. Translation: CASGSSYRTDTQYF.

The chain carries TRBV3-1 and TRBJ2-3; unclear D gene. Germline loops: CDR1 LGHDT, CDR2 YNNKEL (reference sequence). V was clipped by 4 bases and J by 2 bases, with 13 bases between them. The CDR3 is 15 residues long. The CDR3 loop is CASSPRASFTDTQYF. CDR3 bases: TGTGCCAGCAGCCCACGGGCGAGCTTCACAGATACGCAGTATTTT.

The table lists this clonotype with a few counts. The V gene is TRBV7-9, the J gene TRBJ2-2, with D unresolved. This CDR3 region has 13 residues. Germline V CDR1 and CDR2: SEHNR, FQNEAQ (reference sequence). Trimming pared 5 bases from V and 7 bases from J, leaving 11 bases between. The CDR3 is CASSHYLDGELFF. CDR3 nucleotide sequence: TGTGCCAGCAGCCACTACTTGGACGGGGAGCTGTTTTTT.

The rearrangement joins TRBV12-3 or TRBV12-4 to TRBJ1-2; 8 bases agree with TRBD1. V lost 8 bases, J lost 6 bases, and 11 bases stayed unmatched. The CDR3 has 14 amino acids. The CDR3 region is CASLLDRTGHGYTF. The CDR3 bases are TGTGCCAGCCTCTTAGACCGGACAGGGCATGGCTACACCTTC.

The V gene is TRBV18, the J gene TRBJ1-5; possibly TRBD1 for D (6 bases). The CDR3 runs 16 residues. Germline V gene data show CDR1 as KGHSH and CDR2 as LQKENI. With 6 bases removed from V and 2 bases from J, the gap between germline ends came to 17 bases. The CDR3 region has the DNA TGTGCCAGCTCCGCTACAGGGAGAGGGGGCAATCAGCCCCAGCATTTT. Its translation: CASSATGRGGNQPQHF.

The rearrangement joins TRBV7-2 to TRBJ2-1; tentative D call: TRBD2 (5 bases). Looked up from germline, CDR1 is SGHTA and CDR2 is FQGNSA. The CDR3 has 15 amino acids. V was clipped by 3 bases and J by 5 bases, with 14 bases between them. CDR3 sequence (DNA): TGTGCCAGCAGCTTTCCCTGGGAGAGTAACAATGAGCAGTTCTTC. Amino acid sequence: CASSFPWESNNEQFF.

This clonotype was detected ten times or more. The J gene is TRBJ2-7, the V gene TRBV4-1; D may be TRBD1 (5 bases). V was shortened by 0 bases and J by 4 bases, with 13 bases between the two germline ends. Germline CDR1 reads MGHRA; CDR2 reads YSYEKL. The CDR3 has 15 residues. The CDR3 DNA sequence: TGCGCCAGCAGCCAAGAAAGGGGCGGATTATACGAGCAGTACTTC. This gives the protein CASSQERGGLYEQYF.

This clonotype was picked up a small number of times. V gene TRBV11-2 combines with J gene TRBJ1-2, with D hard to call. CDR3 length equals 12 residues. V lost 5 bases to trimming and J lost 4 bases, with 8 bases between them. Germline V lookup: CDR1 SGHAT, CDR2 FQNNGV. CDR3 nucleotides: TGTGCCAGCAGCCCCCTTGGCTATGGCTACACCTTC. Its protein product is CASSPLGYGYTF. Based on the CDR3 plus reference TRBV11-2 and TRBJ1-2, the full variable domain is EAGVAQSPRYKIIEKRQSVAFWCNPISGHATLYWYQQILGQGPKLLIQFQNNGVVDDSQLPKDRFSAERLKGVDSTLKIQPAKLEDSAVYLCASSPLGYGYTFGSGTRLTVV.

This clonotype was seen many times. J is TRBJ2-4 and V is TRBV7-9; D gene unclear. This CDR3 has 14 amino acids. Germline-derived CDR1 and CDR2 are SEHNR and FQNEAQ (reference sequence). The V and J ends lost 2 bases and 7 bases respectively, with 12 bases between them. The CDR3 nucleotides are TGTGCCAGCAGCTTAACATGGCGGTCGAACATTCAGTACTTC. Translation gives CASSLTWRSNIQYF.

The rearrangement joins TRBV12-3 or TRBV12-4 to TRBJ1-3; D unclear. The CDR3 has 16 residues. V lost 3 bases, J lost 0 bases, and 12 bases lay in between. CDR3 bases: TGTGCCAGCAGTTTCGGGGAACCCGGCTCTGGAAACACCATATATTTT. Encoded protein: CASSFGEPGSGNTIYF.

This clonotype appeared a few times. The chain joins TRBV4-3 to TRBJ2-7; tentative D call: TRBD1 (5 bases). The CDR3 is made up of 13 amino acids. The germline V and J ends were trimmed by 1 base and 7 bases, with 11 bases remaining between them. CDR1 is LGHNA and CDR2 is YSLEER in the germline V gene. The CDR3 nucleotides are TGCGCCAGCAGCCAAGTTCAGGGTGGTGAGCAGTACGTC. Its translation: CASSQVQGGEQYV.

This clonotype was observed a few times. This chain connects TRBV7-2 to TRBJ1-2, with TRBD1 matching over 8 bases. Germline assignment: CDR1 SGHTA and CDR2 FQGNSA. V trimming: 6 bases; J trimming: 2 bases; junction bases outside the gene matches: 11. CDR3 length: 16 residues. CDR3 loop: CASSRTGSEGNYGYTF. In nucleotides, the CDR3 is TGTGCCAGCAGTAGGACAGGGTCGGAAGGAAACTATGGCTACACCTTC.

This clonotype has just a few counts. The rearrangement uses TRBV7-2 and TRBJ2-2, with D hard to call. This CDR3 comprises 13 residues. From germline, CDR1 is SGHTA and CDR2 FQGNSA. The V gene lost 7 bases and the J gene lost 7 bases, with 13 bases spanning the gap. CDR3 in amino acids: CASTPQVFGELFF. The DNA for the CDR3 is TGTGCCAGCACCCCTCAGGTGTTCGGGGAGCTGTTTTTT.

For the CDR3, the DNA is TGTGCCAGCAGCTTCGGGGGTTTGAAGGATACGCAGTATTTT. As protein: CASSFGGLKDTQYF. The J gene is TRBJ2-3, the V gene TRBV11-2; TRBD2 might be the D (6 bases). This CDR3 has 14 amino acids. Trimming left V 3 bases short and J 6 bases short, with 13 bases between. Germline V gene data show CDR1 as SGHAT and CDR2 as FQNNGV.

The J gene is TRBJ2-3, the V gene TRBV6-2 or TRBV6-3, with D maybe TRBD2 (6 bases). Germline V lookup: CDR1 MNHEY, CDR2 SVGEGT. The ends were cut back, 0 bases at V and 6 bases at J, with 10 bases in the middle. The CDR3 has 14 amino acids. The CDR3 sequence: CASSYSARGDTQYF. Here the CDR3 DNA reads TGTGCCAGCAGTTACTCAGCCCGGGGGGATACGCAGTATTTT.

This clonotype was counted only a few times. V usage is TRBV7-2 and J usage is TRBJ2-7, with 9 bases that match TRBD1. CDR1 and CDR2 (germline): SGHTA, FQGNSA. This CDR3 is 17 amino acids long. After removal of 6 bases from V and 1 base from J, the junction contained 13 bases not matched to a gene. CDR3 in DNA: TGTGCCAGCAGGACACAGGGGGCGTCCACTTCATCCTACGAGCAGTACTTC. Amino acid sequence: CASRTQGASTSSYEQYF.

The rearrangement joins TRBV10-3 to TRBJ2-3, with D perhaps given as TRBD1 or TRBD2 (5 bases each). V lost 0 bases and J lost 1, with 8 bases in between. The germline V gene has CDR1 ENHRY and CDR2 SYGVKD. The CDR3 runs to 15 residues. The CDR3 nucleotides are TGTGCCATCAGTGAGTCGGGACCCGGCACAGATACGCAGTATTTT. This encodes CAISESGPGTDTQYF.

The J gene is TRBJ2-5, the V gene TRBV13; TRBD1 might be the D (6 bases). The CDR3 has 14 amino acids. The germline CDR1 and CDR2 sequences are PRHDT and FYEKMQ (reference sequence). V lost 6 bases and J lost 7, with 18 bases in between. This chain's CDR3 is CASRKGLRGLTQYF. CDR3 sequence (DNA): TGTGCCAGCAGGAAGGGCCTGAGGGGGTTGACCCAGTACTTC.

This clonotype occurred a few times. This chain joins TRBV6-5 and TRBJ2-5; D is uncertain. Trimming took off 0 bases at V and 2 bases at J, with 7 bases between the two ends. The germline V gene has CDR1 MNHEY and CDR2 SVGAGI. The CDR3 covers 14 residues. Here the CDR3 DNA reads TGTGCCAGCAGTTACTCGGGTGAACAAGAGACCCAGTACTTC. It yields the protein CASSYSGEQETQYF.

The chain recombines TRBV3-1 with TRBJ2-5; 13 bases match TRBD2. Germline values: CDR1 LGHDT, CDR2 YNNKEL (reference sequence). The trim removed 5 bases at V and 5 bases at J, leaving 5 bases unmatched. CDR3 length: 15 amino acids. The CDR3: CASSDRTSGGETQYF. The CDR3 DNA sequence: TGTGCCAGCAGCGACAGGACTAGCGGGGGTGAGACCCAGTACTTC.

This clonotype was recorded many times. This chain connects TRBV5-1 to TRBJ2-1; D is perhaps TRBD2 (5 bases). The germline V gene encodes CDR1 SGHRS and CDR2 YFSETQ. CDR3 length equals 17 residues. Trimming cost V 4 bases and J 0 bases, with 17 bases left between them. CDR3 DNA sequence: TGCGCCAGCAGCCCCCGGGGAATAGGCAGCTCCTACAATGAGCAGTTCTTC. Translating it yields CASSPRGIGSSYNEQFF.